This entry features one TCR beta chain sequence. The data were produced by immunoSEQ multiplex PCR, yet TCRdb's version contains in-frame clones alone and is incomplete. In the table there are fewer than 3 million clones, roughly 90% of which are singletons. The sample belongs to a study of shared clonotypes between healthy human individuals. The clonotype was recovered from a man between 18 and 29 years old in good health. Some clones in this sample may be carry-over from other donors' samples. Sample: naive CD4+ T cells from PBMCs. Subset denoted: CD45RA+ positively selected.

As DNA, the CDR3 is TGTGCCAGCAGTCTCAGGACTAGCGGGAGACTCCGCAATGAGCAGTTCTTC. Translating it yields CASSLRTSGRLRNEQFF. The V gene is TRBV27, the J gene TRBJ2-1, with 13 nucleotides matching TRBD2. CDR3 length equals 17 residues. Losses at the gene ends were 5 bases for V and 6 bases for J; bases not matched to a gene: 10. Germline lookup yields CDR1 MNHEY and CDR2 SMNVEV (reference sequence).